These 18 T cell receptor beta chains originate from one sample sequenced in a study of blood T cell repertoires in COVID-19. Sequencing was performed with immunoSEQ multiplex PCR; in TCRdb, only in-frame clones are kept and a portion is missing. Among approximately 300,000 clones, 90% were seen once, and the ten largest hold less than 4%. Sequenced: PBMCs or T cells enriched from blood (not recorded which). Every receptor here comes from a woman aged 30 to 39 who had been exposed to COVID-19.

This clone was seen just once. The chain recombines TRBV10-3 with TRBJ2-1; D is perhaps TRBD2 (5 bases). This CDR3 has 16 amino acids. The germline gives CDR1 ENHRY, CDR2 SYGVKD. Trimming stripped 0 bases from V and 5 bases from J, with 14 bases between. CDR3 bases: TGTGCCATCAGTGAGTCTTACGGGAATAAGAACAATGAGCAGTTCTTC. The encoded protein is CAISESYGNKNNEQFF.

The rearrangement uses TRBV5-4 and TRBJ1-1; D unclear. V was shortened by 6 bases and J by 1 base, with 16 bases between the two germline ends. Germline CDR1 and CDR2: SGHNT and YYREEE (reference sequence). CDR3 length equals 15 residues. CDR3 sequence reads: CASTASGRANTEAFF. CDR3 coding DNA: TGTGCCAGCACCGCTTCGGGGAGGGCGAACACTGAAGCTTTCTTT.

The rearrangement links TRBV7-9 to TRBJ1-3; D ambiguous. The CDR3 loop spans 14 amino acids. Per germline, CDR1 SEHNR and CDR2 FQNEAQ (reference sequence). Trimming removed 0 bases at V and 2 bases at J, with 5 bases between. The CDR3 region has the DNA TGTGCCAGCAGCTTAGCCGCGCCTGGAAACACCATATATTTT. It codes for CASSLAAPGNTIYF.

V and J are TRBV19 and TRBJ1-1; 7 nucleotides match TRBD1. The V gene's germline CDR1 is LNHDA and CDR2 SQIVND (reference sequence). V trimming: 5 bases; J trimming: 7 bases; junction bases outside the gene matches: 16. The CDR3 has 16 residues. The CDR3, as DNA: TGTGCCAGTAGTGGGGAAAGGGACAGTCTGAAGGGTGAAGCTTTCTTT. As protein: CASSGERDSLKGEAFF. The full variable domain, rest sourced from reference TRBV19 and TRBJ1-1, is DGGITQSPKYLFRKEGQNVTLSCEQNLNHDAMYWYRQDPGQGLRLIYYSQIVNDFQKGDIAEGYSVSREKKESFPLTVTSAQKNPTAFYLCASSGERDSLKGEAFFGQGTRLTVV.

The CDR3 here is CASSYSEAFGTQYF. The CDR3 nucleotides are TGTGCCAGCAGTTACTCAGAGGCTTTTGGGACCCAGTACTTC. The J gene is TRBJ2-5, the V gene TRBV6-6; D gene uncertain. V was pared by 0 bases and J by 7 bases, with 12 bases between. The V gene's germline CDR1 is MNHNY and CDR2 SVGAGI (reference sequence). The CDR3 is 14 amino acids.

This chain joins TRBV11-2 and TRBJ2-7; 8 bases align to TRBD2. Unmatched junction bases numbered 5, after V lost 1 base and J lost 3 bases. This CDR3 comprises 15 residues. Germline assignment: CDR1 SGHAT and CDR2 FQNNGV. This CDR3 is CASSLGRRGVYEQYF. The CDR3 bases are TGTGCCAGCAGCTTAGGTAGGCGGGGGGTCTACGAGCAGTACTTC.

The chain is built from TRBV14 and TRBJ2-5; tentatively, D is TRBD2 (7 bases). Germline CDR1 is SGHDN and CDR2 is FVKESK. V lost 3 bases and J lost 4, with 9 bases in between. The CDR3 is 13 residues long. Here the CDR3 DNA reads TGTGCCAGCAGCCAGGGAGGGGGAGAGACCCAGTACTTC. Protein product: CASSQGGGETQYF.

The rearrangement links TRBV11-3 to TRBJ1-3, with D unresolved. The germline gives CDR1 SGHNT, CDR2 YENEEA. V was trimmed by 3 bases and J by 3 bases, leaving 3 bases between them. The CDR3 extends over 12 amino acids. The CDR3 DNA is TGTGCCAGCAGCTTTAATGGAAACACCATATATTTT. Its protein product is CASSFNGNTIYF.

This chain joins TRBV4-1 and TRBJ1-6; D gene ambiguous. CDR1 and CDR2 (germline): MGHRA, YSYEKL. V lost 1 base and J 7 bases, leaving 11 bases between the germline ends. The CDR3 covers 15 residues. The CDR3 spells CASSQVGGRNSPLHF. Here the CDR3 DNA reads TGCGCCAGCAGCCAAGTGGGAGGGAGGAATTCACCCCTCCACTTT.

The chain carries TRBV27 and TRBJ2-1; 7 bases fit TRBD2. V shed 0 bases, J shed 3 bases, and the junction held 2 bases outside the gene matches. There are 15 residues in the CDR3. Germline values: CDR1 MNHEY, CDR2 SMNVEV (reference sequence). CDR3 loop: CASSLSGGFYNEQFF. The CDR3 DNA is TGTGCCAGCAGTTTATCCGGGGGGTTCTACAATGAGCAGTTCTTC.

CDR3 nucleotides: TGTGCCAGCAGCCGACGGGCTAGCGGGGAAACAGATACGCAGTATTTT. This codes for CASSRRASGETDTQYF. This chain connects TRBV7-8 to TRBJ2-3; 9 bases agree with TRBD2. Trimming removed 5 bases from V and 3 bases from J; junction bases left unmatched: 9. The CDR3 consists of 16 residues. CDR1 is SGHVS and CDR2 is FQNEAQ in the germline V gene.

This chain uses TRBV4-2 with TRBJ2-5, with a tentative D call TRBD2 (5 bases). The CDR3 has 16 residues. The V and J ends lost 3 bases and 4 bases respectively, with 18 bases between them. The V gene's germline CDR1 is LGHNA and CDR2 YNFKEQ. The CDR3 protein is CASSHRGSIILETQYF. In nucleotides, the CDR3 is TGTGCCAGCAGCCACCGGGGTTCTATCATCCTAGAGACCCAGTACTTC.

CDR3 loop: CASSLGPVGYTF. CDR3 in DNA: TGTGCCAGCAGCTTAGGGCCTGTAGGCTACACCTTC. V usage is TRBV7-9 and J usage is TRBJ1-2; no clear D gene. V was trimmed by 1 base and J by 8 bases, leaving 8 bases between them. The germline CDR1 and CDR2 sequences are SEHNR and FQNEAQ (reference sequence). The CDR3 consists of 12 residues.

The chain is built from TRBV5-6 and TRBJ2-2; D gene unclear. Germline V gene data show CDR1 as SGHDT and CDR2 as YYEEEE. This CDR3 is 12 amino acids long. V was pared by 2 bases and J by 7 bases, with 6 bases between. CDR3 sequence: CASSLRVGELFF. The CDR3 coding sequence is TGTGCCAGCAGCTTACGCGTCGGGGAGCTGTTTTTT.

V usage is TRBV24-1 and J usage is TRBJ1-2; tentatively, D is TRBD1 (6 bases). This CDR3 region has 14 residues. Trimming took off 3 bases at V and 7 bases at J, with 14 bases between the two ends. Germline-derived CDR1 and CDR2 are KGHDR and SFDVKD. Here the CDR3 reads CATSDPNRVGGYTF. The CDR3 nucleotides read TGTGCCACCAGTGATCCAAACAGGGTTGGTGGCTACACCTTC.

V is TRBV7-3 and J is TRBJ1-2; 9 positions match TRBD1. The CDR3 covers 13 residues. The ends lost 4 bases at V and 8 bases at J; junction bases unmatched: 5. Germline assignment: CDR1 SGHTA and CDR2 FQGTGA. CDR3 DNA: TGTGCCAGCAGCTCCGGACAGGGGATCGGCTACACCTTC. As protein: CASSSGQGIGYTF.

The rearrangement uses TRBV18 and TRBJ1-2; TRBD1 is a possible D gene (5 bases). There are 16 residues in the CDR3. Germline V gives CDR1 KGHSH, CDR2 LQKENI. V was pared by 2 bases and J by 0 bases, with 13 bases between. CDR3 amino acids: CASSPSTELPNYGYTF. CDR3 bases: TGTGCCAGCTCACCATCGACAGAACTACCTAACTATGGCTACACCTTC. Drawing the rest from reference TRBV18 and TRBJ1-2, the complete variable domain is NAGVMQNPRHLVRRRGQEARLRCSPMKGHSHVYWYRQLPEEGLKFMVYLQKENIIDESGMPKERFSAEFPKEGPSILRIQQVVRGDSAAYFCASSPSTELPNYGYTFGSGTRLTVV.

The rearrangement uses TRBV6-2 or TRBV6-3 and TRBJ1-5; 7 positions agree with TRBD1. J lost 7 bases, V lost 4 bases, and 10 bases had no gene match. Germline CDR1 and CDR2: MNHEY and SVGEGT. This CDR3 is built from 15 residues. This CDR3 is CASSSVRDRGQPQHF. The CDR3 DNA sequence: TGTGCCAGCAGTTCCGTCCGGGACAGAGGACAGCCCCAGCATTTT.